This T cell receptor beta chain appears in the sequencing data of a study of T cells in Graves' hyperthyroidism and ophthalmopathy. Across the study: Specimen type is peripheral blood, collected at initial diagnosis prior to any treatment. Study outcomes and limitations: Among thyroid clonotypes expanded above 0.001, most also appeared in blood.

Regions amplified from RNA transcripts were the TCR beta CDR3 regions. With the HTBI primer set, the TCR CDR3 went through a first round of RT-PCR. One entry per CDR3 protein, called by TCRdb with MiXCR from the multiplex PCR reads. The sample lists some 400,000 distinct CDR3 sequences; around 14% were seen once. The V segment lost 5 bases and the J segment 1 base; nucleotides outside the gene matches: 3. The CDR3 is 14 residues long. Per germline, CDR1 SGHTA and CDR2 FQGTGA. This clonotype was seen many times. Its antigen is undetermined. The study excluded patients with uncontrolled infection, other autoimmune disease, pregnancy or lactation. Diagnosis rested on symptoms, serum thyroxine and TRAb, thyroid ultrasound, and orbital computed tomography.

This clonotype originated in a woman in her sixties or seventies with Graves' hyperthyroidism. The material sequenced was blood. The chain recombines TRBV7-3 with TRBJ2-3, with 7 positions matching TRBD2. The CDR3 spells CASSSGLGTDTQYF. CDR3 in DNA: TGTGCCAGCAGCAGTGGACTAGGCACAGATACGCAGTATTTT.